Listed below are T cell receptor beta chains from one sample, sequenced in a study of T cells in Graves' hyperthyroidism and ophthalmopathy. MiXCR, applied by TCRdb to the multiplex PCR reads, yields one record per CDR3 protein. The sample lists approximately 400,000 distinct CDR3 sequences, roughly 14% occurring once. Sample: blood. The origin of the receptors is a man in his thirties or forties with Graves' hyperthyroidism that later progressed to Graves' ophthalmopathy. CDR3s include the opening cysteine and the closing phenylalanine or tryptophan. D genes are given only for firm matches. Only part of the rows carry a size: once, few, many, or a class if the clone is expanded.

TRBJ1-1 | NA | TRBV11-2 | many | TGTGCCAGCAGCCCAGACACGGCTGGAGCTTTCTTT | CASSPDTAGAFF
TRBJ2-3 | NA | TRBV18 | NA | TGTGCCAGCTCACTCCACCCTCCCCCTACGGGGGAAGGCACAGACACGCAGTATTTT | CASSLHPPPTGEGTDTQYF
TRBJ2-7 | NA | TRBV7-9 | NA | TGTGCCAGCAGCTTGGTGGGATGGGAGCAGTACTTC | CASSLVGWEQYF
TRBJ1-5 | NA | TRBV2 | many | TGTGCCAGCAGTGAACCGGACCATAGCAATCAGCCCCAGCATTTT | CASSEPDHSNQPQHF
TRBJ1-5 | NA | TRBV2 | many | TGTGCCAGCAGTCCTGAGCCCAATCAGCCCCAGCATTTT | CASSPEPNQPQHF
TRBJ2-7 | NA | TRBV28 | NA | TGTGCCAGCAGTCTGGTGACAGGCGGCTACGAGCAGTACTTC | CASSLVTGGYEQYF
TRBJ1-2 | NA | TRBV27 | many | TGTGCCAGCAGTTTATCGCTGTCAGGGTATGGCTACACCTTC | CASSLSLSGYGYTF
TRBJ2-3 | TRBD2 | TRBV3-1 | NA | TGTGCCAGCAGCCAAGAAGGCGGGGGGAGCACAGATACGCAGTATTTT | CASSQEGGGSTDTQYF
TRBJ1-1 | NA | TRBV6-1 | many | TGTGCCAGCACCCCGGAACCCCGGATGAACACTGAAGCTTTCTTT | CASTPEPRMNTEAFF
TRBJ2-1 | NA | TRBV2 | many | TGTGCCAGCAGTGAATTGCGTCGGATCTACAATGAGCAGTTCTTC | CASSELRRIYNEQFF
TRBJ2-7 | NA | TRBV11-2 | many | TGTGCCAGCAGCCCCATTCTAGGGGGATCCTACGAGCAGTACTTC | CASSPILGGSYEQYF
TRBJ2-3 | TRBD2 | TRBV11-2 | many | TGTGCCAGCAGCTTAGATCGGGGGGGCACAGATACGCAGTATTTT | CASSLDRGGTDTQYF
TRBJ1-4 | NA | TRBV3-1 | many | TGTGCCAGCAGCCAACTTACGGGGGAAAAACTGTTTTTT | CASSQLTGEKLFF
TRBJ1-5 | TRBD1 | TRBV28 | many | TGTGCCAGCAGTTTCCTGGGACAGGCGCGGCCCCAGCATTTT | CASSFLGQARPQHF
TRBJ2-3 | NA | TRBV6-1 | NA | TGTGCCAGCAGTAACCTTGGCAGGGCAGATACGCAGTATTTT | CASSNLGRADTQYF
TRBJ1-2 | NA | TRBV25-1 | many | TGTGCCAGCAGTGAATATGTGACAGACTATGGCTACACCTTC | CASSEYVTDYGYTF
TRBJ2-3 | TRBD2 | TRBV7-8 | many | TGTGCCAGCAGCCCGGCTTTGGGACTAGCGGGCCCTAGCACAGATACGCAGTATTTT | CASSPALGLAGPSTDTQYF
TRBJ2-2 | NA | TRBV25-1 | few | TGTGCCAGCAGTGAATCCCCAGGGGGGAAAAACACCGGGGAGCTGTTTTTT | CASSESPGGKNTGELFF
TRBJ2-2 | NA | TRBV10-2 | NA | TGCGCCAGCATAGGGCGGGGCGCATACACCGGGGAGCTGTTTTTT | CASIGRGAYTGELFF
TRBJ2-3 | NA | TRBV29-1 | many | TGCAGCGTTGACCTGTCCGTTAAGACAGATACGCAGTATTTT | CSVDLSVKTDTQYF
TRBJ1-3 | TRBD1 | TRBV3-1 | many | TGTGCCAGCAGCCATGGACAGGGAGTTGGAAACACCATATATTTT | CASSHGQGVGNTIYF
TRBJ2-3 | NA | TRBV30 | few | TGTGCCTGGAATTTGGTACAGAACACAGATACGCAGTATTTT | CAWNLVQNTDTQYF
TRBJ2-3 | NA | TRBV7-3 | many | TGTGCCAGCAGCTCCTCAGGGGGCACAGATACGCAGTATTTT | CASSSSGGTDTQYF